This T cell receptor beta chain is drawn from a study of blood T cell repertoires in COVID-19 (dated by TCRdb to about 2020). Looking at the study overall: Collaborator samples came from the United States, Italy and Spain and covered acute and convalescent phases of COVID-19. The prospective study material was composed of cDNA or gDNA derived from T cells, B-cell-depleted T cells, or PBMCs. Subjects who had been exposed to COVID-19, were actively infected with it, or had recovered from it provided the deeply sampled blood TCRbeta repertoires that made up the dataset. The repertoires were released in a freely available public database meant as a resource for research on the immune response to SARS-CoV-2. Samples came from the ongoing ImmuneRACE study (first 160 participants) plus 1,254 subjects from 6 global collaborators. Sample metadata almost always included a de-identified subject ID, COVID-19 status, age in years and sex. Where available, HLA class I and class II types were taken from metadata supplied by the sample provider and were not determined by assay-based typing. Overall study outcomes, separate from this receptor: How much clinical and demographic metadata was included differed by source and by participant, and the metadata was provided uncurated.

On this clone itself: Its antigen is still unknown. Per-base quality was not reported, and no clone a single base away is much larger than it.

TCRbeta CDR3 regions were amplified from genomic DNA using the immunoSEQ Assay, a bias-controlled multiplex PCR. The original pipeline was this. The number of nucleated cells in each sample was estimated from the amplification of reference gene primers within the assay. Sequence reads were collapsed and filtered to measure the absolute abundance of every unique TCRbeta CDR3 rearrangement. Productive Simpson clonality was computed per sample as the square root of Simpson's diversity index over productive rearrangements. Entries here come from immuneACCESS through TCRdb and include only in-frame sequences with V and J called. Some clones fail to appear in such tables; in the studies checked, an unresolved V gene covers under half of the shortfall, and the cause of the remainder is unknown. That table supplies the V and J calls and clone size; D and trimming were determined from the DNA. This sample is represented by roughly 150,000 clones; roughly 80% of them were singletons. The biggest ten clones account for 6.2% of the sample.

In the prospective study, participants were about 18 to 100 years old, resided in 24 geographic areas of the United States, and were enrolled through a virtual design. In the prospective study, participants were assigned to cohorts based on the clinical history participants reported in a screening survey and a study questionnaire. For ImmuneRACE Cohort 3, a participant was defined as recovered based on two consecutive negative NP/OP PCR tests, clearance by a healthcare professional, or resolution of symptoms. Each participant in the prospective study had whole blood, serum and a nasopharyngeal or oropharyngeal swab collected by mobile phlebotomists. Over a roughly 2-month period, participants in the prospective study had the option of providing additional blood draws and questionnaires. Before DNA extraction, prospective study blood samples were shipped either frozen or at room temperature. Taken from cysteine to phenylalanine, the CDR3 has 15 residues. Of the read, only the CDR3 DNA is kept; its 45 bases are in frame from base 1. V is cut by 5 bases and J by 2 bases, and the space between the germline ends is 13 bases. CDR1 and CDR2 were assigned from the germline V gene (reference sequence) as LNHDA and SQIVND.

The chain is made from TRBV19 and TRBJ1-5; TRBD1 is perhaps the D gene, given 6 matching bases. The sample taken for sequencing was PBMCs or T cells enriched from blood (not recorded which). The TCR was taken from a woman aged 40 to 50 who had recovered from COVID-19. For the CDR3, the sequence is CASSVGEGGNQPQHF. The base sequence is TGTGCCAGTAGTGTAGGGGAGGGGGGCAATCAGCCCCAGCATTTT.